What follows are 7 T cell receptor beta chains derived from one specimen sequenced in a study of T cell changes during pregnancy in multiple sclerosis (dated by TCRdb to the late 2010s). Library preparation was by the immunoSEQ multiplex PCR assay. Drawn from immuneACCESS, this table holds only the in-frame rearrangements with V and J called that TCRdb kept. Clones are partly lost; checked studies trace under half to an unresolved V gene and leave the rest unexplained. For this sample the table gives some 57,000 clones, of which 75% to 90% were detected only once. The ten largest clonotypes hold almost 0.9% of the sample. The sequencing used peripheral blood, collected in the first trimester of pregnancy. These receptors were obtained from a female donor in good health, enrolled as a control in a pregnancy study.

The V and J genes are TRBV7-2 and TRBJ2-2; weak D call: TRBD2 (5 bases). The CDR3 runs to 14 residues. Trimming removed 3 bases at V and 0 bases at J, with 5 bases between. The germline CDR1 and CDR2 sequences are SGHTA and FQGNSA. In DNA, the CDR3 is TGTGCCAGCAGCTTGGACTCGAACACCGGGGAGCTGTTTTTT. This sequence encodes CASSLDSNTGELFF.

This rearrangement joins TRBV6-1 to TRBJ1-5, with D possibly being TRBD1 (6 bases). Trimming cost V 5 bases and J 6 bases, with 14 bases left between them. The germline gives CDR1 MNHNS, CDR2 SASEGT. This CDR3 spans 14 amino acids. The CDR3 is CASSLRGMVQPQHF. CDR3 bases: TGTGCCAGCAGTTTAAGGGGGATGGTTCAGCCCCAGCATTTT.

CDR3 region: CASKGQEYGYTF. The CDR3 coding sequence is TGTGCCAGCAAAGGACAGGAGTATGGCTACACCTTC. This sequence joins TRBV7-2 and TRBJ1-2, with 7 bases lining up with TRBD1. The CDR3 has 12 residues. V dropped 7 bases and J dropped 5; count of bases not matched to a gene: 4. Germline-derived CDR1 and CDR2 are SGHTA and FQGNSA. Supplemented by reference TRBV7-2 and TRBJ1-2, the full variable domain reads GAGVSQSPSNKVTEKGKDVELRCDPISGHTALYWYRQSLGQGLEFLIYFQGNSAPDKSGLPSDRFSAERTGGSVSTLTIQRTQQEDSAVYLCASKGQEYGYTFGSGTRLTVV.

The chain uses TRBV29-1 and TRBJ2-7; 8 bases fit TRBD2. J was trimmed by 4 bases and V by 0 bases; bases with no gene match: 11. CDR1 and CDR2 from the germline V gene are SQVTM and ANQGSEA. The CDR3 loop spans 16 amino acids. The CDR3 loop is CSVEDGFGGGRYEQYF. CDR3 DNA sequence: TGCAGCGTTGAAGATGGTTTTGGCGGGGGGAGGTACGAGCAGTACTTC.

The rearrangement links TRBV7-9 to TRBJ2-3; D is uncertain. Deletions cut 4 bases from V and 6 bases from J, with 14 bases between. This CDR3 contains 14 residues. Germline CDR1 SEHNR, CDR2 FQNEAQ (reference sequence). The CDR3 DNA reads TGTGCCAGCAGCTCCCCTTTAGTAGTGGATACGCAGTATTTT. Translating it yields CASSSPLVVDTQYF.

V and J are TRBV5-1 and TRBJ2-7, with TRBD1 identical over 9 bases. V lost 4 bases, J lost 3 bases, and 14 bases stayed unmatched. Germline loops: CDR1 SGHRS, CDR2 YFSETQ. CDR3 length: 17 amino acids. CDR3 nucleotides: TGCGCCAGCAGCCCCCGGACAGGGGATCCCTCTAACTACGAGCAGTACTTC. Protein sequence: CASSPRTGDPSNYEQYF.

The sample holds one count of this clone. The rearrangement links TRBV11-3 to TRBJ2-2, with D unclear. Trimming took off 2 bases at V and 7 bases at J, with 5 bases between the two ends. Per the germline V gene, CDR1 is SGHNT and CDR2 is YENEEA. The CDR3 spans 12 residues. CDR3 DNA: TGTGCCAGCAGCTTAAATAGCGGGGAGCTGTTTTTT. Translated: CASSLNSGELFF.